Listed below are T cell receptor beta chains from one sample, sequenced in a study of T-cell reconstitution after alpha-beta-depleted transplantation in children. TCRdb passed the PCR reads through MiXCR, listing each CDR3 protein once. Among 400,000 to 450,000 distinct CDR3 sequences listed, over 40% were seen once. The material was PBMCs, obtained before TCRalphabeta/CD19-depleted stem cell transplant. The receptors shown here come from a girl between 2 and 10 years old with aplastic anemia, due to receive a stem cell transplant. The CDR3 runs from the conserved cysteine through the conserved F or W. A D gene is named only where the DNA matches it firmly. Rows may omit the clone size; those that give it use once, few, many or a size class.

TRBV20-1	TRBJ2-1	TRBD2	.	TGCAGTGTACCACCTCGGGCTAGCGGGAGGTCCTACAATGAGCAGTTCTTC	CSVPPRASGRSYNEQFF
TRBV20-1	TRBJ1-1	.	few	TGCAGTGCCTCTGGACAAGGAGCCCGAGAAGCTTTCTTT	CSASGQGAREAFF
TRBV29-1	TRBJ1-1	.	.	TGCAGCGTTGGGAGCCAGGGACTGACGAACACTGAAGCTTTCTTT	CSVGSQGLTNTEAFF
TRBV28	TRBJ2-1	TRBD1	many	TGTGCCAGCAGCCCCGGGACAGTCTCCTACAATGAGCAGTTCTTC	CASSPGTVSYNEQFF
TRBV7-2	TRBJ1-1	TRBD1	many	TGTGCCAGCAGCTTAGCAGGGACAGGCCCATCCACCACTGAAGCTTTCTTT	CASSLAGTGPSTTEAFF
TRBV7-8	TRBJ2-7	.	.	TGTGCCAGCACCTGGGGGGAGGCCCCGTCCTACGAGCAGTACTTC	CASTWGEAPSYEQYF
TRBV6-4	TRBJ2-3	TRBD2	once	TGTGCCAGCAGTCCTCGGGGGAGCGGGGCGGGAGATACGCAGTATTTT	CASSPRGSGAGDTQYF
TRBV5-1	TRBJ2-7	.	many	TGCGCCAGCAGCTTGGGACAGTCAAGGGAGCAGTACTTC	CASSLGQSREQYF
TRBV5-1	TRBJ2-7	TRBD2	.	TGCGCCAGCAGCTCGGGACTAGCCGACCAACTTTACGAGCAGTACTTC	CASSSGLADQLYEQYF
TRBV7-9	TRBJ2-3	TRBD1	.	TGTGCCAGCACCAAACGACAGGGAAGCACAGATACGCAGTATTTT	CASTKRQGSTDTQYF
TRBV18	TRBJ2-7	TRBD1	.	TGTGCCAGCGCACGCGACCGGACAGGGACAATCTACGAGCAGTACTTC	CASARDRTGTIYEQYF
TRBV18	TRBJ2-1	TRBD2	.	TGTGCCAGCTCGAGCGGACTAGCGGGGAGGAATGAGCAGTTCTTC	CASSSGLAGRNEQFF
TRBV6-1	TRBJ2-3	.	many	TGTGCCAGCAGCGACGCCAGAGGTGGGGGCCGGGGCCCAGATACGCAGTATTTT	CASSDARGGGRGPDTQYF
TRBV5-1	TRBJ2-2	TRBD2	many	TGCGCCAGCAGTCCGAGCGGGGGGAACACCGGGGAGCTGTTTTTT	CASSPSGGNTGELFF
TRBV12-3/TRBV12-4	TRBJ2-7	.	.	TGTGCCAGCAGTTTCGTGACAGGCCCTGGCGAGCAGTACTTC	CASSFVTGPGEQYF
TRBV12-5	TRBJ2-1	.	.	TGTGCTAGTGGCCCCCGAGGTTCCTACAATGAGCAGTTCTTC	CASGPRGSYNEQFF
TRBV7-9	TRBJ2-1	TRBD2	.	TGTGCCAGCAGATCCGGGACTAGCGCATACTCCTACAATGAGCAGTTCTTC	CASRSGTSAYSYNEQFF
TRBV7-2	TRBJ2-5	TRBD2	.	TGTGCCAGCAGCCCAATGCTGACTAGCGGGCAAGAGACCCAGTACTTC	CASSPMLTSGQETQYF
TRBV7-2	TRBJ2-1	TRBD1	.	TGTGCCAGCGGCGGCAGCGGGACAGGGGTCAATGAGCAGTTCTTC	CASGGSGTGVNEQFF
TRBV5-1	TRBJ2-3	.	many	TGCGCCAGCAGCTTGGAACAGGCCACAGATACGCAGTATTTT	CASSLEQATDTQYF
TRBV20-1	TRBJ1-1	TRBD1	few	TGCAGTGCTAGGTCAGGGGGCATGAACACTGAAGCTTTCTTT	CSARSGGMNTEAFF
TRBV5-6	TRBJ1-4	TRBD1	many	TGTGCCAGCAGCTTGGGGACAGGGAATGAAAAACTGTTTTTT	CASSLGTGNEKLFF
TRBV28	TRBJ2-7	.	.	TGTGCCAGCAGCCCAGGGATGGGGCAGTACTTC	CASSPGMGQYF
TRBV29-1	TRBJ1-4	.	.	TGCAGCGTTAAAACGGGGGATGGCGAAAAACTGTTTTTT	CSVKTGDGEKLFF
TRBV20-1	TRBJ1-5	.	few	TGCAGTGCTAGCGGCGCGGTACTAAGCAATCAGCCCCAGCATTTT	CSASGAVLSNQPQHF
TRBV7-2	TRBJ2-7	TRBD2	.	TGTGCCAGCAGCTCCCGAGGACTAGCCTCCTACGAGCAGTACTTC	CASSSRGLASYEQYF
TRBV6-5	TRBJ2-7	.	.	TGTGCCAGCAGTTACACTAGGGAGACCTACGAGCAGTACTTC	CASSYTRETYEQYF
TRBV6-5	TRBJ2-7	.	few	TGTGCCAGCAGTCACACAGGGGAGGACGACGAGCAGTACTTC	CASSHTGEDDEQYF
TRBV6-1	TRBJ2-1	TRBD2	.	TGTGCCAGCAGTGGAAGTGCGGGAGGGCCGTTCTACAATGAGCAGTTCTTC	CASSGSAGGPFYNEQFF
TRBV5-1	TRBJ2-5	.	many	TGCGCCAGCAGAAGAGGGGGAGTTGGAGAGACCCAGTACTTC	CASRRGGVGETQYF
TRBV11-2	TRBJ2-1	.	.	TGTGCCAGCAGCCGTGCCGGGACCAATGAGCAGTTCTTC	CASSRAGTNEQFF
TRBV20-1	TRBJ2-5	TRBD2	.	TGCAGTGCTAGGCCAAGACTAGCGGGACAAGAGACCCAGTACTTC	CSARPRLAGQETQYF
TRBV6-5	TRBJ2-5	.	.	TGTGCCAGCAGCTACGGGGGCCAGGCGGGAGAGACCCAGTACTTC	CASSYGGQAGETQYF
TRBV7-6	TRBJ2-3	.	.	TGTGCCAGCCAGGGACTGTCGAACACAGATACGCAGTATTTT	CASQGLSNTDTQYF
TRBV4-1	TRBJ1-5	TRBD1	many	TGCGCCAGCAGCCAAGACAGACAGGGGTATCAGCCCCAGCATTTT	CASSQDRQGYQPQHF
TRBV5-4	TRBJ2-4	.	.	TGTGCCAGCAGCTTGTTTGAGGGAGTGAAAAACATTCAGTACTTC	CASSLFEGVKNIQYF
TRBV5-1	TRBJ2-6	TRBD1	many	TGCGCCAGCAGAGGGGGACAGGGGCAACTATCCGCCAACGTCCTGACTTTC	CASRGGQGQLSANVLTF
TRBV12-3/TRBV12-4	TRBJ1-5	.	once	TGTGCCAGCAGTTCTACAGGGCTCTGGCAGCCCCAGCATTTT	CASSSTGLWQPQHF
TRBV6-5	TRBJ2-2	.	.	TGTGCCAGCAGTTACCTCGGGGGCACCGGGGAGCTGTTTTTT	CASSYLGGTGELFF
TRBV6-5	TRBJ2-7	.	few	TGTGCCAGCAGTTACTCGAACAGACACTACGAGCAGTACTTC	CASSYSNRHYEQYF
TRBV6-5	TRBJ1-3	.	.	TGTGCCAGCAGTTACGACAGCCTTTTCACTGGAAACACCATATATTTT	CASSYDSLFTGNTIYF
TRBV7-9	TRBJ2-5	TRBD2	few	TGTGCCAGCAGCGAAACGACTAGCGGGAGAGAGACCCAGTACTTC	CASSETTSGRETQYF
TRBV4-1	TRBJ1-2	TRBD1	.	TGCGCCAGCAGCCAAGATCGACAGGGGATAAGCGGCTACACCTTC	CASSQDRQGISGYTF
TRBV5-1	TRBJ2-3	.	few	TGCGCCAGCAGCTCGTGGGGCGGGACAGATACGCAGTATTTT	CASSSWGGTDTQYF
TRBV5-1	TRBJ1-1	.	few	TGCGCCAGCAGCTTGGATGGGGGGAAGGCTGAAGCTTTCTTT	CASSLDGGKAEAFF
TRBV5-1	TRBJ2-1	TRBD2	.	TGCGCCAGCAGCTTGGAACTAGCGGACCGTGGGGAGCAGTTCTTC	CASSLELADRGEQFF
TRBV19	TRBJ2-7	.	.	TGTGCCACTACCGGGGGTAGCTCCTACGAGCAGTACTTC	CATTGGSSYEQYF
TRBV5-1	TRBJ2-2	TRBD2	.	TGCGCCAGCACCTTAGCGGGGGAAAACACCGGGGAGCTGTTTTTT	CASTLAGENTGELFF
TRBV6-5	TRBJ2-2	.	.	TGTGCCAGCAGTTACTCGAGTTCGGGGGTCATGATCGGGGAGCTGTTTTTT	CASSYSSSGVMIGELFF
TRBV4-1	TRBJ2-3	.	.	TGCGCCAGCAGCCCCAACCGGGACTTGACGCAGTATTTT	CASSPNRDLTQYF
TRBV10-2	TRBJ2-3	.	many	TGCGCCAGCAGTGAGTCGGCTTTCGGGTCATTCACAGATACGCAGTATTTT	CASSESAFGSFTDTQYF
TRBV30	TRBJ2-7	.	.	TGTGCCTGGAGTCCCTCCTACGAGCAGTACTTC	CAWSPSYEQYF
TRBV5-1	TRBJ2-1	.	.	TGCGCCAGCAGCTTGGAAAGGATCTTCGGTGAGCAGTTCTTC	CASSLERIFGEQFF
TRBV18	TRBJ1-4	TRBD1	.	TGTGCCAGCTCCCCGACAGGGCCGGTTAATGAAAAACTGTTTTTT	CASSPTGPVNEKLFF
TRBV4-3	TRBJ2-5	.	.	TGCGCCAGCAGCCAAGTCTGGGGCCAAGAGACCCAGTACTTC	CASSQVWGQETQYF